The sequence of this TCR beta chain was determined in a study of shared clonotypes between healthy human individuals. Germline V gene data show CDR1 as SGHAT and CDR2 as FQNNGV. Losses at the gene ends were 6 bases for V and 1 base for J; bases not matched to a gene: 11. The CDR3 sequence is 18 residues long. In its sample, this clone was seen a few times. The sorted-subset replicate PCRs were given around 200 ng DNA, which is about 29,000 T cell genomes. Clones were sequenced by immunoSEQ multiplex PCR, and TCRdb holds only the in-frame ones, with some missing. The repertoire holds 600,000 to 700,000 clones, around 73% seen once, with around 1.8% in the top ten. There were no recent acute infections or vaccinations among the donors, who were healthy HIV-negative adults. A split of CD4+ cells into CD45RA+ naive and CD45RA-negative memory subsets was performed.

This sequence joins TRBV11-2 and TRBJ2-6; TRBD1 matches 8 bases. The sample consisted of memory CD4+ T cells sorted from blood. Subset given: CD45RA-negative fraction. The TCR was taken from a woman aged 30 to 39 in good health. DNA of the CDR3: TGTGCCAGCAGTCGCGGCGACAGGGGAATTTCTGGGGCCAACGTCCTGACTTTC. This translates into CASSRGDRGISGANVLTF.